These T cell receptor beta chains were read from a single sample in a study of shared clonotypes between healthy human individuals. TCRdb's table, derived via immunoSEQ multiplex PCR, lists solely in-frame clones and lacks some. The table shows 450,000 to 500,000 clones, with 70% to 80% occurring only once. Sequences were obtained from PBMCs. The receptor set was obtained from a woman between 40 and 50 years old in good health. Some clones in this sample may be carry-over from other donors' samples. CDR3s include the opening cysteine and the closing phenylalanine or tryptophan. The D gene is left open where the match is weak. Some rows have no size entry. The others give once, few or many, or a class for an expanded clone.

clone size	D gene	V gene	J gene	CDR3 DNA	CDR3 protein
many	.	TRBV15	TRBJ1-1	TGTGCCACCAGCAGGGGGTACACTGAAGCTTTCTTT	CATSRGYTEAFF
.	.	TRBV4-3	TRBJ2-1	TGCGCCAGCAGCCAAGAGTTTAGGGCAGGGTTCGATGAGCAGTTCTTC	CASSQEFRAGFDEQFF
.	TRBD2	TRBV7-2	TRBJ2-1	TGTGCCAGCAGCCCCCCGGAGCGGGAGATGGGGAATGAGCAGTTCTTC	CASSPPEREMGNEQFF
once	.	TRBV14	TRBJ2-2	TGTGCCAGCAGCCCCGGACAGACGAACACCGGGGAGCTGTTTTTT	CASSPGQTNTGELFF
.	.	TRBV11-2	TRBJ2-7	TGTGCCAGCAGCTTTGAAAGGGTCGTAAACGAGCAGTACTTC	CASSFERVVNEQYF
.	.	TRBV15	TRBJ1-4	TGTGCCACCAGCAGAGATCTTAATGAAAAACTGTTTTTT	CATSRDLNEKLFF
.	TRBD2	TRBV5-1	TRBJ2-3	TGCGCCAGCAGCGGCACTAGCGGGCGTAGCACAGATACGCAGTATTTT	CASSGTSGRSTDTQYF
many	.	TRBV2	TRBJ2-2	TGTGCCAGCAGTGATCGGGCATATGGGGACACCGGGGAGCTGTTTTTT	CASSDRAYGDTGELFF
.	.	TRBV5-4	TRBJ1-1	TGTGCCAGCAGCCCAACGCTCGCCCAGAACACTGAAGCCTTCTTT	CASSPTLAQNTEAFF
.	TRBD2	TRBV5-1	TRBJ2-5	TGCGCCAGCAGCTTGGCGGGACTAGCGGGAGAGACCCAGTACTTC	CASSLAGLAGETQYF
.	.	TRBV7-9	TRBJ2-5	TGTGCCAGCAGCTTTGATCAAGAGACCCAGTACTTC	CASSFDQETQYF
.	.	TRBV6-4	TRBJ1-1	TGTGCCAGCAACTTTCAGGCCGACGGTGGGACTGAAGCTTTCTTT	CASNFQADGGTEAFF
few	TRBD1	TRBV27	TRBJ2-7	TGTGCCAGCAGTTTGAGGCCCTTCGGACAGGGCCCCTACGAGCAGTACTTC	CASSLRPFGQGPYEQYF
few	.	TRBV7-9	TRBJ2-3	TGTGCCAGCAGCCCCGACAGGACAATACGCACAGATACGCAGTATTTT	CASSPDRTIRTDTQYF
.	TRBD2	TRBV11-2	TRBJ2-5	TGTGCCAGCAGCTTAGGCGGGAGAGGGGAGACCCAGTACTTC	CASSLGGRGETQYF
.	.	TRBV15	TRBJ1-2	TGTGCCACCAGCAGAGATCGAACATATAACTATGGCTACACCTTC	CATSRDRTYNYGYTF
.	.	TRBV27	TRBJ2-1	TGTGCCAGCAGTTTCTTTTTCGGTGAGCAGTTCTTC	CASSFFFGEQFF
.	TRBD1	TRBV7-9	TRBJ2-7	TGTGCCAGCAGCCAGCACTCCGGGACAGCCTACGAGCAGTACTTC	CASSQHSGTAYEQYF
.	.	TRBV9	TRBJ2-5	TGTGCCAGCAGCGGAACAGGGGAGACCCAGTACTTC	CASSGTGETQYF
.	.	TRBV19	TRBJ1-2	TGTGCCAGTAGCCTACAGAACTCATATGGCTACACCTTC	CASSLQNSYGYTF
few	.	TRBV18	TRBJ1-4	TGTGCCAGCTCACCACCGGACGAAAAACTGTTTTTT	CASSPPDEKLFF
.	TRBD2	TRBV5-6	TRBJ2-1	TGTGCCAGCAGCTCGCCGACTAGCGGGAGAAGAAAAGGTGAGCAGTTCTTC	CASSSPTSGRRKGEQFF
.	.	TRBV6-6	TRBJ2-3	TGTGCCAGCAGTTACCGGGACAGCACAGATACGCAGTATTTT	CASSYRDSTDTQYF
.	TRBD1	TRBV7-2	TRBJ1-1	TGTGCCAGCAGTAAACAGCGTGTTGCAGGGGGAGCGAACACTGAAGCTTTCTTT	CASSKQRVAGGANTEAFF
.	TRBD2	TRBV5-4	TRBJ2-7	TGTGCCAGCAGCCCCGGGACTAGCGGGCAGCAAGGCGAGCAGTACTTC	CASSPGTSGQQGEQYF
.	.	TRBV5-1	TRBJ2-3	TGCGCCAGTAACCGGGAGAGTAGCACAGATACGCAGTATTTT	CASNRESSTDTQYF
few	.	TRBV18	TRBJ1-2	TGTGCCAGCAAAGATTTACCGGACAGCGAAGGCTACACCTTC	CASKDLPDSEGYTF
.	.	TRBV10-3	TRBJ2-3	TGTGCCATCAGTGAGTTGGAGCGGTCCAACACAGATACGCAGTATTTT	CAISELERSNTDTQYF
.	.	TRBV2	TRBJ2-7	TGTGCCAGCACCGAGGTCAGAGAGCAGTACTTC	CASTEVREQYF
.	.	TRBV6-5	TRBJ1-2	TGTGCCAGCAGTTACGGACTTTCTAACTACGGCTACACCTTC	CASSYGLSNYGYTF
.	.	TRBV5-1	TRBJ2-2	TGCGCCAGCAGCTTGTTACGGGGCAACACCGGGGAGCTGTTTTTT	CASSLLRGNTGELFF
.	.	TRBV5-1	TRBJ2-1	TGCGCCAGCAGCTTGTCTAGCTCCTACAATGAGCAGTTCTTC	CASSLSSSYNEQFF
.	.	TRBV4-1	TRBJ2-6	TGCGCCAGCAGCCAAGATCCGAGGGCCAACGTCCTGACTTTC	CASSQDPRANVLTF
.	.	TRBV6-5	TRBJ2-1	TGTGCCAGCAGTTCGGCCGACTACTACAATGAGCAGTTCTTC	CASSSADYYNEQFF
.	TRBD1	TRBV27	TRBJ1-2	TGTGCCAGCAGATCCGGGACAGGGGCCTCTGGCTACACCTTC	CASRSGTGASGYTF